A single T cell receptor (beta chain) is shown here with its context. Its antigen is currently unknown. This CDR3 has 18 residues. Looked up from germline, CDR1 is SEHNR and CDR2 is FQNEAQ (reference sequence). V shed 1 base, J shed 1 base, and the junction held 11 bases outside the gene matches. PCR used 60 Vbeta primers and 13 Jbeta primers. Here immunoSEQ multiplex PCR was the method, and the copy in TCRdb shows in-frame clones only, minus some. The table records around 150,000 clones, around 86% of them present only once. These data originate in a study of cytomegalovirus exposure and HLA in healthy donors. Across the whole study: Roughly four fifths of 398 genotyped donors fell in the Caucasian-associated ancestry cluster.

Study-wide results and limits: In vitro experiments confirmed that a few CMV-associated chains were specific for CMV antigens. Cytomegalovirus association was listed for about 180 TCR beta chains.

The rearrangement uses TRBV7-9 and TRBJ2-3, with TRBD2 identical over 7 bases. The sequencing sample was made of PBMCs. The sequence was obtained from a girl under 10 years old in good health and CMV-seropositive. In DNA form, the CDR3 reads TGTGCCAGCAGCTTAGTTGTAGGTCGGCTAGCGGGCACAGATACGCAGTATTTT. This encodes CASSLVVGRLAGTDTQYF.